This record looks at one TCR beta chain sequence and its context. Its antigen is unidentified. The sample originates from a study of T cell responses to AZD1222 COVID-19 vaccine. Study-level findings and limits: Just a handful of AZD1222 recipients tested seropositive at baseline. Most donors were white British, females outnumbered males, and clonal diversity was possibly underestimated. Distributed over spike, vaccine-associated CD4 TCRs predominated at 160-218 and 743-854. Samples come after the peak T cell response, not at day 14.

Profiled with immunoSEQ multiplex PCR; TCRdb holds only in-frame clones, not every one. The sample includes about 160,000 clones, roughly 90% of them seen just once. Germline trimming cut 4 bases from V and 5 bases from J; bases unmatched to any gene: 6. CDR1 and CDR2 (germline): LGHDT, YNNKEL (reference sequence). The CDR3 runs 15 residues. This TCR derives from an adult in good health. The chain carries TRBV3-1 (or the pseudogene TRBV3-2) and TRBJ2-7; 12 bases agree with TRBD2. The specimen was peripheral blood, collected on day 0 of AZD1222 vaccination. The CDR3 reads CASSLRLAGVDEQYF. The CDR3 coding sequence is TGTGCCAGCAGCCTGCGACTAGCGGGAGTAGACGAGCAGTACTTC.